This T cell receptor beta chain was observed in a study of regulatory T cells in long-lasting Graves disease. General study points: With a small sample size, accuracy may have been reduced. New patients shared roughly 1,000 public clonotypes, and persistent patients shared more, with under 3,500.

Combining iRepertoire HTBI primers with Arm-PCR of CDR3 regions, the authors built TCR beta libraries. TCRdb called the multiplex PCR reads again in MiXCR, with one record for every CDR3 protein. Found here are about 460,000 distinct CDR3 sequences, approximately 23% of them singletons; the top ten hold roughly 14%. From germline, CDR1 is SGHRS and CDR2 YFSETQ. The CDR3 is 16 amino acids. V lost 0 bases and J lost 3, with 16 bases in between. Described time point: persistent/refractory GD, antithyroid drugs over 5 years with positive TRAb. TCR sequences were obtained from RNA taken from PBMCs. Remarks on this clonotype: Its matching antigen is unknown.

The sequence was collected from a female donor with Graves disease. This rearrangement joins TRBV5-1 to TRBJ2-7; either TRBD1 or TRBD2 may fit D (6 bases each). Here the sequenced sample was peripheral blood mononuclear cells (PBMCs), taken when the disease was refractory, from a patient treated with antithyroid drugs. The CDR3 here is CASSLDPTGTLYEQYF. The CDR3 DNA is TGCGCCAGCAGCTTGGACCCAACAGGGACTCTCTACGAGCAGTACTTC.